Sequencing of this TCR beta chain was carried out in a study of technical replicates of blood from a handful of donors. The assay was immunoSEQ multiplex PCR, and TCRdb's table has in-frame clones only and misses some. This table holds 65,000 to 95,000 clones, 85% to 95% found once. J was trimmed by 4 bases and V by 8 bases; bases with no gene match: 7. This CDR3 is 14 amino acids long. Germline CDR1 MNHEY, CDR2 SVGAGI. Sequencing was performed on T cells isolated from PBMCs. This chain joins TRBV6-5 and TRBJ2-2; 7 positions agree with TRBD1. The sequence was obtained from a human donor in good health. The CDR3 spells CASRQGPGTGELFF. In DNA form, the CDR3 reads TGTGCCAGCCGACAGGGACCAGGCACCGGGGAGCTGTTTTTT.